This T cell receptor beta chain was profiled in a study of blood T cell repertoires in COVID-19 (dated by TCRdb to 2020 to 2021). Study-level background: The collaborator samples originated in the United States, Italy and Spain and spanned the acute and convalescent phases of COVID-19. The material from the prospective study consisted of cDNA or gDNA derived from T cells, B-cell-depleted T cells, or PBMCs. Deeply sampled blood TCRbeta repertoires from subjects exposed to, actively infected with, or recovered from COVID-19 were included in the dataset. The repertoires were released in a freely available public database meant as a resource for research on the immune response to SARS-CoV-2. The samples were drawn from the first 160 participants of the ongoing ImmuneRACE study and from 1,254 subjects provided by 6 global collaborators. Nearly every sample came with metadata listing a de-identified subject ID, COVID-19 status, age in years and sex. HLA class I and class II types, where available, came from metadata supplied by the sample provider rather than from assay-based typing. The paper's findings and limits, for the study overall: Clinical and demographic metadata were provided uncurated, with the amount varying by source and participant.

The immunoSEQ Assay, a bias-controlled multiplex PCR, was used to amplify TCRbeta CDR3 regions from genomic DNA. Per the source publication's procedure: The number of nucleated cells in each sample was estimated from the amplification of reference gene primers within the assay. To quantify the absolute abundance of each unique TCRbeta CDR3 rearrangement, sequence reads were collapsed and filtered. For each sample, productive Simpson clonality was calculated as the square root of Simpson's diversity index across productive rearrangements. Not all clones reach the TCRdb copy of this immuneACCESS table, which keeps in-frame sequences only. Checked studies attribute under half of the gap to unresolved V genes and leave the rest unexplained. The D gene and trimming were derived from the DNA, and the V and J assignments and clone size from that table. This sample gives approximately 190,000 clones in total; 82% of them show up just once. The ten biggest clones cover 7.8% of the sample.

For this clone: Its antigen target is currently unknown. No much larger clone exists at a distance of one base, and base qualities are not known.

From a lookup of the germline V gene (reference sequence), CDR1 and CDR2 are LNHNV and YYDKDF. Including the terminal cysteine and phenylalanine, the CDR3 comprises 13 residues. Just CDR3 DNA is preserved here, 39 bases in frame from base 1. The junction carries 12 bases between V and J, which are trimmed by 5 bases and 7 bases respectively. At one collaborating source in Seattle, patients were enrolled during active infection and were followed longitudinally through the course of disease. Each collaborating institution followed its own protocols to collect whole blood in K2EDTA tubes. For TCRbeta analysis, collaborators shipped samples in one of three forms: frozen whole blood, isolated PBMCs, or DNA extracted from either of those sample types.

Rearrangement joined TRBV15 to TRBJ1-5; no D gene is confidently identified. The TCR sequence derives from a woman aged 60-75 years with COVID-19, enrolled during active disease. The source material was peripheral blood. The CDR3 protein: CATSYMGRQPQHF. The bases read TGTGCCACCAGCTATATGGGGAGGCAGCCCCAGCATTTT.